The 27 T cell receptor beta chains below were found in one sample sequenced in a study of OX40 agonist ivuxolimab in advanced cancers. Clones were sequenced by immunoSEQ multiplex PCR, and TCRdb holds only the in-frame ones, with some missing. The table lists 28,000 or so clones, approximately 79% of them singletons. Sequenced material: CD4+ or CD8+ T cells sorted from blood, taken in a trial of the OX40 agonist ivuxolimab. The receptors stem from an adult with an advanced solid tumor such as melanoma, head and neck, liver or kidney cancer.

The chain is built from TRBV27 and TRBJ2-1, with TRBD2 matching over 8 bases. CDR1 MNHEY and CDR2 SMNVEV come from the germline V gene (reference sequence). This CDR3 contains 18 residues. Trimming took 4 bases from V and 7 from J; bases not matched to a gene: 18. The CDR3 DNA reads TGTGCCAGCAGTTCTCAGCGGGAGACATTTTCTACAGGGAATGAGCAGTTCTTC. Its protein is CASSSQRETFSTGNEQFF.

This clone was seen once. The rearrangement uses TRBV6-4 and TRBJ2-5; 8 bases agree with TRBD2. CDR1 and CDR2 (germline): MRHNA, SNTAGT. J gave up 5 bases and V 5 bases, and 13 bases lay outside the gene matches. This CDR3 comprises 16 residues. CDR3 DNA: TGTGCCAGCAGTTCCGCGCCGGGGGGGGCCTTGGAGACCCAGTACTTC. Translation: CASSSAPGGALETQYF.

At least ten counts were recorded for this clone. The genes are TRBV9 and TRBJ1-1, with 8 bases identical to TRBD1. Germline-derived CDR1 and CDR2 are SGDLS and YYNGEE. V gave up 0 bases and J gave up 1 base; unmatched junction bases: 5. The CDR3 extends over 16 amino acids. The CDR3 here is CASSVEPGGSNTEAFF. For the CDR3, the DNA is TGTGCCAGCAGCGTAGAGCCAGGGGGCTCGAACACTGAAGCTTTCTTT.

The chain is built from TRBV21-1 and TRBJ2-5; the listed D gene, TRBD2, was not tested against the DNA. TRBV21-1 is deemed a pseudogene. The CDR3 loop spans 16 amino acids. CDR3 sequence: CASSPPAVAHQETQYF. In nucleotides, the CDR3 is TGTGCCAGCAGCCCCCCGGCGGTGGCCCACCAAGAGACCCAGTACTTC.

The CDR3 spells CASSLGVTLGYQPQHF. CDR3 DNA sequence: TGTGCCAGCAGCTTGGGGGTGACACTGGGATATCAGCCCCAGCATTTT. This chain connects TRBV5-6 to TRBJ1-5; D is unclear. The germline CDR1 and CDR2 sequences are SGHDT and YYEEEE. CDR3 length: 16 residues. The V and J ends lost 0 bases and 5 bases respectively, with 15 bases between them.

This clone was seen more than once but under ten times. V is TRBV4-1 and J is TRBJ1-4; no reliable D call. Looked up from germline, CDR1 is MGHRA and CDR2 is YSYEKL. V was clipped by 5 bases and J by 8 bases, with 6 bases between them. The CDR3 is made up of 11 amino acids. CDR3 amino acids: CASSAQEKLFF. CDR3 nucleotide sequence: TGCGCCAGCAGCGCACAGGAAAAACTGTTTTTT.

This sequence joins TRBV6-4 and TRBJ2-2; 10 bases line up with TRBD1. Germline CDR1 reads MRHNA; CDR2 reads SNTAGT. Trimming cost V 3 bases and J 5 bases; bases outside gene matches: 3. The CDR3 length is 15 residues. Here the CDR3 reads CASSEGTGDTGELFF. The CDR3 nucleotides read TGTGCCAGCAGTGAGGGGACAGGGGATACCGGGGAGCTGTTTTTT.

This clone was recorded only once. V is TRBV4-3 and J is TRBJ2-7; tentative D call: TRBD2 (6 bases). Per germline, CDR1 LGHNA and CDR2 YSLEER. Trimming pared 2 bases from V and 6 bases from J, leaving 14 bases between. CDR3 length equals 14 residues. The CDR3 DNA sequence: TGCGCCAGCAGCCAACGCGGGGCATCAGCCGAGCAGTACTTC. Its protein product is CASSQRGASAEQYF.

This sequence joins TRBV27 and TRBJ2-5; 12 positions agree with TRBD2. CDR1 is MNHEY, CDR2 SMNVEV, per germline (reference sequence). V gave up 0 bases and J gave up 4 bases; unmatched junction bases: 9. The CDR3 is 18 amino acids. In nucleotides, the CDR3 is TGTGCCAGCAGTTTATCCCTCCTAGCGGGAGGGCCCTTAGAGACCCAGTACTTC. Amino acids: CASSLSLLAGGPLETQYF.

The chain's CDR3 is CASSGPQGSANTGELFF. As DNA, the CDR3 is TGTGCCAGCAGCGGTCCTCAGGGCTCCGCGAACACCGGGGAGCTGTTTTTT. This rearrangement joins TRBV9 to TRBJ2-2; weak D call: TRBD1 (5 bases). Trimming took 3 bases from V and 0 from J, leaving 15 bases between them. From germline, CDR1 is SGDLS and CDR2 YYNGEE. There are 17 residues in the CDR3.

The CDR3 nucleotides are TGTGCCAGCAGTCCTGGGACAGGGAAAGTTTTAAGAACGAGCAATCAGCCCCAGCATTTT. The encoded protein is CASSPGTGKVLRTSNQPQHF. The chain uses TRBV5-8 and TRBJ1-5; 9 bases are a match to TRBD1. Losses at the gene ends were 5 bases for V and 1 base for J; bases not matched to a gene: 19. The germline V gene encodes CDR1 SGHTS and CDR2 YDEGEE. This CDR3 comprises 20 residues.

This chain uses TRBV19 with TRBJ1-5; D is unresolved. The V end was cut by 3 bases, the J end by 2 bases, with 11 bases between. The CDR3 sequence is 15 residues long. Germline V lookup: CDR1 LNHDA, CDR2 SQIVND (reference sequence). The CDR3 spells CASSIPNSGNQPQHF. The CDR3 bases are TGTGCCAGTAGTATCCCGAACAGTGGCAATCAGCCCCAGCATTTT.

This sequence joins TRBV5-1 and TRBJ2-7; TRBD1 is a possible D gene (5 bases). CDR1 is SGHRS and CDR2 is YFSETQ in the germline V gene. CDR3 length: 14 amino acids. V was shortened by 1 base and J by 2 bases, with 10 bases between the two germline ends. CDR3 in amino acids: CASSLPDTPYEQYF. The CDR3 nucleotides are TGCGCCAGCAGCTTGCCGGACACCCCCTACGAGCAGTACTTC.

The chain couples TRBV5-1 to TRBJ1-3; D call uncertain. The V end was cut by 1 base, the J end by 0 bases, with 17 bases between. Germline V lookup: CDR1 SGHRS, CDR2 YFSETQ. The CDR3 contains 18 residues. CDR3 protein: CASSLFSGQKSSGNTIYF. The CDR3 region has the DNA TGCGCCAGCAGCTTGTTTTCGGGCCAGAAGAGCTCTGGAAACACCATATATTTT. Combining the CDR3 with reference TRBV5-1 and TRBJ1-3 gives the whole variable domain KAGVTQTPRYLIKTRGQQVTLSCSPISGHRSVSWYQQTPGQGLQFLFEYFSETQRNKGNFPGRFSGRQFSNSRSEMNVSTLELGDSALYLCASSLFSGQKSSGNTIYFGEGSWLTVV.

This CDR3 is CAISGDAGISKTQYF. The CDR3 DNA is TGTGCCATCAGTGGGGACGCGGGGATCTCGAAGACCCAGTACTTC. The chain links TRBV10-3 to TRBJ2-5, with D maybe TRBD2 (6 bases). Trimming took off 4 bases at V and 6 bases at J, with 18 bases between the two ends. Germline CDR1 is ENHRY and CDR2 is SYGVKD. CDR3 length: 15 amino acids.

J is TRBJ2-2 and V is TRBV19; TRBD1 matches 8 bases. Germline values: CDR1 LNHDA, CDR2 SQIVND (reference sequence). V trimming: 2 bases; J trimming: 3 bases; junction bases outside the gene matches: 2. This CDR3 region has 15 residues. CDR3 coding DNA: TGTGCCAGTAGTATACCGGGACAGGACACCGGGGAGCTGTTTTTT. This gives the protein CASSIPGQDTGELFF.

The V and J genes are TRBV27 and TRBJ2-7; 11 bases fit TRBD1. Per germline, CDR1 MNHEY and CDR2 SMNVEV (reference sequence). Trimming at V came to 4 bases and at J to 3 bases, leaving 2 bases not matched to a gene. The length of the CDR3 is 14 residues. In DNA, the CDR3 is TGTGCCAGCAGTTCCGGGACAGGGGGCTACGAGCAGTACTTC. This gives the protein CASSSGTGGYEQYF.

This clone was seen a single time. The chain is built from TRBV9 and TRBJ2-6, with D unresolved. The germline gives CDR1 SGDLS, CDR2 YYNGEE. The CDR3 contains 15 residues. The V end lost 2 bases, the J end lost 0 bases, and 6 bases lay between the germline ends. The CDR3 region is CASSVHPSGANVLTF. The CDR3 DNA sequence: TGTGCCAGCAGCGTTCACCCCTCTGGGGCCAACGTCCTGACTTTC.

Comments on this clone: At one boundary the junction diverges from the germline segment, which might be a read error. This sample includes further DNA sequences coding for the same CDR3. The chain recombines TRBV7-3 with TRBJ2-2; the D gene is possibly TRBD2 (5 bases). The CDR3 totals 14 residues. Germline V CDR1 and CDR2: SGHTA, FQGTGA. CDR3 sequence reads: CASSLGLGPGELFF. As DNA, the CDR3 is TGTGCCAGCAGCTTAGGACTGGGCCCCGGGGAGCTGTTCTTT.

The chain links TRBV4-2 to TRBJ2-5, with TRBD1 matching 7 bases. TRBJ2-7 matches the DNA end more closely, so the J call is doubtful. CDR3 length: 14 residues. Germline V gene data show CDR1 as LGHNA and CDR2 as YNFKEQ. Written as DNA, the CDR3 is TGTGCCAGCAGCCAGTCCGGGACAGCTTACGAGCAGTACTTC. This sequence encodes CASSQSGTAYEQYF.

The J gene is TRBJ2-1, the V gene TRBV7-3; the match to TRBD2 covers 13 bases. Per the germline V gene, CDR1 is SGHTA and CDR2 is FQGTGA. V lost 6 bases, J lost 7 bases, and 12 bases stayed unmatched. There are 17 residues in the CDR3. CDR3 residues: CASRWTGGLAGVNEQFF. The CDR3 nucleotides are TGTGCCAGCAGATGGACAGGAGGACTAGCGGGAGTAAATGAGCAGTTCTTC.

This clone was observed once. The gene calls are TRBV29-1 and TRBJ1-2, with D possibly matching TRBD1 (5 bases). Deletions cut 7 bases from V and 3 bases from J, with 15 bases between. Germline V CDR1 and CDR2: SQVTM, ANQGSEA. This CDR3 is 13 amino acids long. CDR3 DNA sequence: TGCAGCGCGGGACCTTTTGGGGACTATGGCTACACCTTC. Its translation is CSAGPFGDYGYTF.

Of note for this clone: One junction end does not reproduce the germline sequence, and a read error may be involved. The chain employs TRBV4-1 and TRBJ2-3; TRBD1 or TRBD2 may be the D gene (5 bases each). Germline assignment: CDR1 MGHRA and CDR2 YSYEKL. This CDR3 spans 15 amino acids. CDR3 DNA sequence: TGCGCCAGCAGCCACTTGACAGCTAGCACAGATGCGCAGTATTTT. Its protein product is CASSHLTASTDAQYF.

This clone was recorded only once. The rearrangement uses TRBV9 and TRBJ2-3, with 11 bases matching TRBD1. CDR1 SGDLS and CDR2 YYNGEE come from the germline V gene. The J segment lost 6 bases and the V segment lost 4 bases, leaving 7 bases of the junction unmatched. The CDR3 sequence is 15 residues long. The DNA of the CDR3 is TGTGCCAGCAGCTCCGCCGGGACAGGGGGGGATACGCAGTATTTT. This translates into CASSSAGTGGDTQYF.

The chain uses TRBV27 and TRBJ2-7, with D possibly TRBD2 on 5 matching bases. Between the trimmed V and J ends, which lost 5 bases and 2 bases, there was a span of 10 bases. CDR1 MNHEY and CDR2 SMNVEV come from the germline V gene (reference sequence). The CDR3 loop spans 13 amino acids. The CDR3 loop is CASSRRAPYEQYF. The CDR3 DNA sequence: TGTGCCAGCAGTAGGCGGGCTCCCTACGAGCAGTACTTC.

The chain has TRBV7-6 and TRBJ2-1; TRBD2 might be the D (5 bases). The CDR3 totals 13 residues. Germline CDR1 and CDR2: SGHVS and FNYEAQ. V lost 5 bases, J lost 4 bases, and 9 bases lay in between. CDR3 coding DNA: TGTGCCAGCAGCCCAGGAGGATACAATGAGCAGTTCTTC. Residues: CASSPGGYNEQFF.

The rearrangement uses TRBV18 and TRBJ2-7; D is unclear. Per the germline V gene, CDR1 is KGHSH and CDR2 is LQKENI. The CDR3 runs 11 residues. V lost 3 bases to trimming and J lost 3 bases, with 3 bases between them. The chain's CDR3 is CASSPNYEQYF. The CDR3 region has the DNA TGTGCCAGCTCACCGAACTACGAGCAGTACTTC. Looking up the rest from reference TRBV18 and TRBJ2-7 gives the full variable domain: NAGVMQNPRHLVRRRGQEARLRCSPMKGHSHVYWYRQLPEEGLKFMVYLQKENIIDESGMPKERFSAEFPKEGPSILRIQQVVRGDSAAYFCASSPNYEQYFGPGTRLTVT.